Each of the 5 T cell receptor beta chains below was sequenced from the same sample in a study of T cell responses to AZD1222 COVID-19 vaccine. Method: immunoSEQ multiplex PCR; TCRdb's copy keeps in-frame clones and lacks some. The data show more than 50,000 clones, 79% seen once. Here the sequenced sample was peripheral blood, taken on day 0 of MenACWY control vaccination. Receptor source: an adult in good health.

The chain links TRBV7-8 to TRBJ2-3; TRBD2 agrees at 7 bases. Germline-derived CDR1 and CDR2 are SGHVS and FQNEAQ. Trimming at V came to 5 bases and at J to 0 bases, leaving 8 bases not matched to a gene. This CDR3 region has 16 residues. The CDR3, as DNA: TGTGCCAGCAGCCCCCGTAGCGGGCTTAGCACAGATACGCAGTATTTT. Protein sequence: CASSPRSGLSTDTQYF.

The table lists this clone with a count of one. The V call is TRBV28, the J call TRBJ1-2, with no clear D. CDR1 and CDR2 from the germline V gene are MDHEN and SYDVKM. V was shortened by 6 bases and J by 2 bases, with 10 bases between the two germline ends. This CDR3 region has 13 residues. CDR3 in DNA: TGTGCCAGCAGCGAACCCTCGAACTATGGCTACACCTTC. Amino acids: CASSEPSNYGYTF.

This clone was seen many times. The chain joins TRBV2 to TRBJ1-1; D not resolved. Trimming left V 1 base short and J 3 bases short, with 12 bases between. Germline lookup yields CDR1 SNHLY and CDR2 FYNNEI. The CDR3 consists of 15 residues. The CDR3 loop is CASSEESARYTEAFF. CDR3 nucleotides: TGTGCCAGCAGTGAAGAGAGCGCAAGATACACTGAAGCTTTCTTT.

The V gene is TRBV5-8, the J gene TRBJ1-6; no clear D gene. V was cut by 4 bases and J by 10 bases, with 3 bases left in between. The V gene's germline CDR1 is SGHTS and CDR2 YDEGEE. The CDR3 totals 10 residues. In nucleotides, the CDR3 is TGTGCCAGCAGCCAGTCACCCCTCCACTTT. As protein: CASSQSPLHF. The variable domain in full, completed from reference TRBV5-8 and TRBJ1-6, reads EAGVTQSPTHLIKTRGQQATLRCSPISGHTSVYWYQQALGLGLQFLLWYDEGEERNRGNFPPRFSGRQFPNYSSELNVNALELEDSALYLCASSQSPLHFGNGTRLTVT.

The chain combines TRBV29-1 with TRBJ2-7; maybe TRBD2 (8 bases). Trimming stripped 6 bases from V and 1 base from J, with 22 bases between. The germline V gene encodes CDR1 SQVTM and CDR2 ANQGSEA. The CDR3 is 16 amino acids. The CDR3 loop is CSVREGNRGRSYEQYF. The CDR3 DNA reads TGCAGCGTCCGGGAGGGGAACAGGGGTAGGTCCTACGAGCAGTACTTC.